This T cell receptor beta chain was observed in a study of T cells in narcolepsy. Overall study findings and caveats: Autoreactive HCRT-specific and TRIB2-specific clonotypes were marked in same-patient CSF-versus-blood CD4+ comparisons.

Turning to this clone: The antigen is not known.

Trimming shortened V by 6 bases and J by 14 bases, and 14 bases separated the two germline ends. Germline assignment: CDR1 MDHEN and CDR2 SYDVKM. The CDR3 runs to 12 residues. Produced via immunoSEQ multiplex PCR; TCRdb's table is partial and in-frame only. The data contain roughly 38,000 clones, over 75% of them seen just once; the ten biggest clones take up about 1.6%. This sequence joins TRBV28 and TRBJ1-6; D is unclear. This TCR derives from a human donor with narcolepsy. Source material: CD45RA- memory CD4+ T cells from PBMCs. Written as DNA, the CDR3 is TGTGCCAGCAGAATCCCTTCCCGGTCCCTCCACTTT. Translated, it gives CASRIPSRSLHF.